This T cell receptor beta chain is from a study of T-cell memory formation after mild COVID-19. Whole-study context: Largely donor-specific sequence clusters came from a couple of donors. Regarding the study as a whole: The main location of contracting CD4+ clones was CM and EM, and that of contracting CD8+ clones was EMRA.

CDR1 and CDR2 from the germline V gene are MDHEN and SYDVKM. Unmatched junction bases numbered 0, after V lost 8 bases and J lost 1 base. CDR3 length: 13 amino acids. For this clonotype: Its matching antigen is unknown.

Each CDR3 protein gets one entry after TCRdb re-called the 5' RACE reads with MiXCR. The table has around 310,000 distinct CDR3 sequences, around an eighth seen once. The sequence was obtained from a man aged 18 to 29 who had mild COVID-19 (a few samples of this study predate the infection). Cell type and time point are not known. The chain combines TRBV28 with TRBJ2-3; 10 bases line up with TRBD2. The specimen sequenced was PBMCs or a T cell subset sorted from them (not recorded which). As DNA, the CDR3 is TGTGCCAGCCTAGCGGGGGGCACAGATACGCAGTATTTT. Amino acid sequence: CASLAGGTDTQYF.